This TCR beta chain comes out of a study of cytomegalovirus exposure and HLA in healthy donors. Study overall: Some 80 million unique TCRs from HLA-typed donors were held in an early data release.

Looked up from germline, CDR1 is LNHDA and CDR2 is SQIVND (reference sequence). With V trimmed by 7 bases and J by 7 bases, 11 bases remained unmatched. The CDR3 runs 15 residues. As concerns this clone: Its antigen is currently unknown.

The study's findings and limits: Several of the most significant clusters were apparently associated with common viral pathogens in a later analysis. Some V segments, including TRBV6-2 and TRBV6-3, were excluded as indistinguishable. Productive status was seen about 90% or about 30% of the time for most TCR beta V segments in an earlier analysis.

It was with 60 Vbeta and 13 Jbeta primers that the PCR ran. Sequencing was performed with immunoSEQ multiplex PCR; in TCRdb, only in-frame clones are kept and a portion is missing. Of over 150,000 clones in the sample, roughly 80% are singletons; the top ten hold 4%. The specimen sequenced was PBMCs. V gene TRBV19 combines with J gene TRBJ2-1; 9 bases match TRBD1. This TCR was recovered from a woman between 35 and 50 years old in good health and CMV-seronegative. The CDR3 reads CASTQGQGGGNEQFF. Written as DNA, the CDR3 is TGTGCCAGTACCCAGGGACAGGGTGGCGGGAATGAGCAGTTCTTC.